This entry describes one T cell receptor (beta chain). This entry comes from a study of blood T cells in healthy people across ages. Combining a sample-barcoded 5' primer with a J-beta primer mix, a second PCR ran for about 6 to 11 cycles. TCRdb fed the 5' RACE reads into MiXCR, producing one record per CDR3 protein. The table shows 550,000 to 700,000 distinct CDR3 sequences, with roughly 29% occurring only once. The CDR3 has 12 residues. Germline V gene lookup returns CDR1 SGHTA and CDR2 FQGNSA. V was shortened by 5 bases and J by 6 bases, with 11 bases between the two germline ends. This chain connects TRBV7-2 to TRBJ2-7, with TRBD2 as a possible D gene (6 bases). Sequenced input: blood. This sequence was found in a woman aged 70-85 years in good health. The CDR3 nucleotides read TGTGCCAGCAGCCCCCGACTAGGCGAGCAGTACTTC. It yields the protein CASSPRLGEQYF.